The rows below give T cell receptor beta chains drawn from one sample of a study of T cell responses to AZD1222 COVID-19 vaccine. Here immunoSEQ multiplex PCR was the method, and the copy in TCRdb shows in-frame clones only, minus some. The table records around 190,000 clones, 85% to 95% of them present only once. Sample: peripheral blood, taken on day 0 of AZD1222 vaccination. These receptors all stem from an adult in good health. CDR3s include the opening cysteine and the closing phenylalanine or tryptophan. The order of the fields is V gene, J gene, clone size, D gene, CDR3 protein, CDR3 DNA. A D gene is named only where the DNA matches it firmly. Size values are once, few and many counts, or a class for expanded clones, and some rows have none.

V: TRBV6-1
J: TRBJ1-5
size: -
D: -
CDR3: CASSEGGARGNQPQHF
DNA: TGTGCCAGCAGTGAAGGGGGGGCGCGAGGCAATCAGCCCCAGCATTTT

V: TRBV4-3
J: TRBJ2-7
size: -
D: -
CDR3: CASSPLFGSYEQYF
DNA: TGCGCCAGCAGCCCCCTTTTTGGGAGTTACGAGCAGTACTTC

V: TRBV6-5
J: TRBJ1-5
size: -
D: TRBD1
CDR3: CATDRGQNQPQHF
DNA: TGTGCCACCGACAGGGGGCAGAATCAGCCCCAGCATTTT

V: TRBV11-2
J: TRBJ1-4
size: -
D: -
CDR3: CASSPAGAPNEKLFF
DNA: TGTGCCAGCAGCCCTGCTGGAGCCCCTAATGAAAAACTGTTTTTT

V: TRBV7-2
J: TRBJ2-3
size: -
D: TRBD2
CDR3: CASSLESPGGPLDTQYF
DNA: TGTGCCAGCAGCTTAGAATCGCCGGGGGGGCCGTTGGATACGCAGTATTTT

V: TRBV28
J: TRBJ1-4
size: -
D: TRBD1
CDR3: CASSRGTGFQKLFF
DNA: TGTGCCAGCAGTCGAGGGACAGGATTTCAAAAACTGTTTTTT

V: TRBV28
J: TRBJ1-6
size: -
D: TRBD1
CDR3: CASSLRDRDNSPLHF
DNA: TGTGCCAGCAGTTTACGGGACAGGGATAATTCACCCCTCCACTTT

V: TRBV9
J: TRBJ1-1
size: -
D: -
CDR3: CASSVTGNTEAFF
DNA: TGTGCCAGCAGCGTTACAGGGAACACTGAAGCTTTCTTT

V: TRBV9
J: TRBJ1-1
size: -
D: -
CDR3: CASSPGGTNTEAFF
DNA: TGTGCCAGCAGCCCTGGGGGAACGAACACTGAAGCTTTCTTT

V: TRBV10-3
J: TRBJ1-3
size: -
D: -
CDR3: CAIKSTRTASSGNTIYF
DNA: TGTGCCATCAAGAGTACTAGGACGGCCAGCTCTGGAAACACCATATATTTT

V: TRBV19
J: TRBJ2-5
size: -
D: -
CDR3: CASSTLGVAETQYF
DNA: TGTGCCAGTAGCACCTTGGGGGTTGCCGAGACCCAGTACTTC

V: TRBV4-1
J: TRBJ2-7
size: -
D: -
CDR3: CASSQDRDRFSYEQYF
DNA: TGCGCCAGCAGCCAAGACCGTGACAGGTTCTCCTACGAGCAGTACTTC

V: TRBV3-1/TRBV3-2
J: TRBJ1-2
size: -
D: -
CDR3: CATRNLGASNYGYTF
DNA: TGTGCCACCCGAAACCTAGGGGCTTCTAACTATGGCTACACCTTC

V: TRBV27
J: TRBJ2-1
size: once
D: -
CDR3: CASSSPTENYNEQFF
DNA: TGTGCCAGCAGTTCCCCGACTGAGAACTACAATGAGCAGTTCTTC

V: TRBV7-9
J: TRBJ1-5
size: -
D: -
CDR3: CASSSPGGENQPQHF
DNA: TGTGCCAGCAGCTCGCCGGGGGGAGAGAATCAGCCCCAGCATTTT

V: TRBV7-2
J: TRBJ1-1
size: -
D: TRBD1
CDR3: CASSTRQGRTEAFF
DNA: TGTGCCAGCAGCACACGACAGGGACGGACTGAAGCTTTCTTT

V: TRBV7-3
J: TRBJ2-3
size: -
D: -
CDR3: CASSSRTVTDTQYF
DNA: TGTGCCAGCAGCTCGAGGACCGTGACAGATACGCAGTATTTT

V: TRBV10-3
J: TRBJ1-2
size: -
D: -
CDR3: CAISGDGSSIVNYGYTF
DNA: TGTGCCATCAGTGGGGACGGCTCAAGCATAGTTAACTATGGCTACACCTTC

V: TRBV27
J: TRBJ1-2
size: once
D: TRBD1
CDR3: CASSSTPGTGIGYTF
DNA: TGTGCCAGCAGTTCGACCCCCGGGACAGGTATCGGCTACACCTTC

V: TRBV19
J: TRBJ1-1
size: -
D: -
CDR3: CASSTSRKNTEAFF
DNA: TGTGCCAGTAGTACATCACGGAAGAACACTGAAGCTTTCTTT

V: TRBV28
J: TRBJ1-1
size: once
D: -
CDR3: CASSLSLLGADTEAFF
DNA: TGTGCCAGCAGTTTAAGCCTGTTGGGGGCGGACACTGAAGCTTTCTTT

V: TRBV28
J: TRBJ2-1
size: -
D: TRBD2
CDR3: CASRSGGDYNEQFF
DNA: TGTGCCAGCAGGTCGGGGGGGGATTACAATGAGCAGTTCTTC

V: TRBV5-1
J: TRBJ1-1
size: -
D: -
CDR3: CASSFQVGGTEAFF
DNA: TGCGCCAGCAGCTTTCAAGTGGGGGGGACTGAAGCTTTCTTT

V: TRBV3-1/TRBV3-2
J: TRBJ2-3
size: -
D: -
CDR3: CASSTWPTGTDTQYF
DNA: TGTGCCAGCAGCACCTGGCCCACTGGGACCGATACGCAGTATTTT

V: TRBV5-1
J: TRBJ1-1
size: -
D: TRBD1
CDR3: CASSPGTGIITEAFF
DNA: TGCGCCAGCAGCCCCGGGACAGGGATTATCACTGAAGCTTTCTTT

V: TRBV28
J: TRBJ1-2
size: -
D: -
CDR3: CASSLTGNYGYTF
DNA: TGTGCCAGCAGTCTTACAGGGAACTATGGCTACACCTTC

V: TRBV7-9
J: TRBJ1-1
size: -
D: TRBD1
CDR3: CASRAGQMNTEAFF
DNA: TGTGCCAGCAGAGCGGGACAGATGAACACTGAAGCTTTCTTT

V: TRBV28
J: TRBJ1-4
size: -
D: -
CDR3: CASRRMGEKLFF
DNA: TGTGCCAGCAGGCGGATGGGGGAAAAACTGTTTTTT

V: TRBV7-2
J: TRBJ1-2
size: -
D: -
CDR3: CASRNNYGYTF
DNA: TGTGCCAGCAGGAACAACTATGGCTACACCTTC

V: TRBV4-1
J: TRBJ2-5
size: few
D: TRBD2
CDR3: CASSQEERGGLETQYF
DNA: TGCGCCAGCAGCCAAGAGGAGCGGGGGGGCCTGGAGACCCAGTACTTC

V: TRBV10-2
J: TRBJ2-7
size: -
D: -
CDR3: CASSVDLSSYEQYF
DNA: TGCGCCAGCAGTGTGGACTTAAGCTCCTACGAGCAGTACTTC

V: TRBV5-6
J: TRBJ1-5
size: once
D: -
CDR3: CASSFYNSLNQPQHF
DNA: TGTGCCAGCAGCTTTTATAACAGCCTCAATCAGCCCCAGCATTTT

V: TRBV25-1
J: TRBJ1-3
size: -
D: -
CDR3: CASSEMSGFMAYF
DNA: TGTGCCAGCAGTGAAATGTCGGGTTTTATGGCATATTTT

V: TRBV10-2
J: TRBJ1-1
size: -
D: -
CDR3: CASRYKRTEAFF
DNA: TGCGCCAGCAGATACAAGCGGACTGAAGCTTTCTTT

V: TRBV4-1
J: TRBJ1-1
size: -
D: TRBD1
CDR3: CASSQDSARGIAEAFF
DNA: TGCGCCAGCAGCCAAGATTCTGCCAGGGGGATCGCTGAAGCTTTCTTT

V: TRBV5-1
J: TRBJ1-2
size: -
D: -
CDR3: CASSQDTANYGYTF
DNA: TGCGCCAGCTCACAGGATACAGCTAACTATGGCTACACCTTC

V: TRBV10-3
J: TRBJ1-2
size: -
D: -
CDR3: CAISGGAQTTVFYGYTF
DNA: TGTGCCATCAGTGGCGGCGCGCAGACAACCGTATTCTATGGCTACACCTTC

V: TRBV11-2
J: TRBJ1-1
size: -
D: -
CDR3: CASSLGPVNTEAFF
DNA: TGTGCCAGCAGCTTAGGACCGGTGAACACTGAAGCTTTCTTT

V: TRBV28
J: TRBJ1-5
size: -
D: TRBD1
CDR3: CASRSRQGGPQPQHF
DNA: TGTGCCAGCAGATCAAGACAGGGAGGTCCTCAGCCCCAGCATTTT

V: TRBV29-1
J: TRBJ2-2
size: -
D: TRBD1
CDR3: CSVSRGTGYTGELFF
DNA: TGCAGCGTGAGCCGCGGGACAGGGTACACCGGGGAGCTGTTTTTT

V: TRBV5-5
J: TRBJ1-1
size: -
D: -
CDR3: CASSFLPGRDTEAFF
DNA: TGTGCCAGCAGCTTTCTTCCGGGACGTGACACTGAAGCTTTCTTT

V: TRBV28
J: TRBJ2-1
size: -
D: TRBD1
CDR3: CASRRQGALDEQFF
DNA: TGTGCCAGCAGGAGACAGGGCGCGCTTGATGAGCAGTTCTTC

V: TRBV3-1/TRBV3-2
J: TRBJ1-2
size: -
D: -
CDR3: CASSQGQQPNYGYTF
DNA: TGTGCCAGCAGCCAAGGACAGCAACCTAACTATGGCTACACCTTC

V: TRBV6-1
J: TRBJ2-7
size: -
D: TRBD2
CDR3: CASSVAGGQAYEQYF
DNA: TGTGCCAGCAGTGTAGCGGGGGGGCAAGCCTACGAGCAGTACTTC

V: TRBV12-3/TRBV12-4
J: TRBJ1-1
size: -
D: -
CDR3: CASSLAGHTEAFF
DNA: TGTGCCAGCAGTTTGGCAGGCCACACTGAAGCTTTCTTT

V: TRBV12-2
J: TRBJ1-2
size: -
D: -
CDR3: CASRSPQGTGLGYGYTF
DNA: TGTGCAAGTCGCTCCCCCCAGGGGACGGGATTGGGCTATGGCTACACCTTC

V: TRBV5-6
J: TRBJ1-5
size: -
D: -
CDR3: CARRRVNQPQHF
DNA: TGTGCCAGGAGACGCGTCAATCAGCCCCAGCATTTT

V: TRBV6-5
J: TRBJ1-2
size: once
D: -
CDR3: CASSLQGNYGYTF
DNA: TGTGCCAGCAGTCTCCAGGGTAACTATGGCTACACCTTC